This T cell receptor beta chain was observed in a study of T cell repertoires in cytomegalovirus infection. At the level of the study: Through public TCR beta signatures, both CMV infection and matching HLA type were indicated. Whole-study results and caveats: Cumulated frequencies of public TCR beta families served to identify carriers of CMV plus the relevant HLA. Ex vivo, HLA-C-restricted CMV-specific TCR beta clonotypes prevailed over the rest of the response.

A few counts support this clonotype. Its antigen is undetermined. The V end lost 0 bases, the J end lost 4 bases, and 6 bases lay between the germline ends. The CDR3 consists of 13 residues. Germline lookup yields CDR1 ENHRY and CDR2 SYGVKD. TCRdb itself ran the reads through MiXCR, one entry per CDR3 protein. The repertoire includes some 700,000 distinct CDR3 sequences, roughly 36% of them detected once, and around 2.6% sits in the top ten. Input material: PBMCs. The clonotype originates from a human donor in good health (CMV status not recorded). Some clones in this sample may be carry-over from other donors' samples. J is TRBJ2-5 and V is TRBV10-3, with D hard to call. The CDR3 DNA reads TGTGCCATCAGTGAGTCGGTCCGAGAGACCCAGTACTTC. This translates into CAISESVRETQYF.